Following are 29 T cell receptor beta chains from one sample sequenced in a study of tumor-infiltrating lymphocytes in oesophageal squamous cell carcinoma. TCRdb reanalysed the PCR reads using MiXCR and keeps one entry per CDR3 protein. The data show fewer than 18,000 distinct CDR3 sequences, with roughly 50% seen just once and around 20% held by the top ten. The sample taken for sequencing was esophageal tumor tissue. These receptors all come from a male donor with esophageal squamous cell carcinoma.

The rearrangement links TRBV7-4 to TRBJ2-4, with a weak D call TRBD2 (5 bases). The end of the DNA is better explained by TRBJ2-7, so the J call may be wrong. Germline values: CDR1 SGHVT, CDR2 SQSDAQ. The CDR3 totals 13 residues. DNA of the CDR3: TGTGCCAGCAGCTTGGAGAGCGGCGGCGAGCAGTACTTC. Amino acid sequence: CASSLESGGEQYF.

This clonotype was picked up many times. The chain uses TRBV19 and TRBJ1-5, with D possibly being TRBD1 (5 bases). The germline V and J ends were trimmed by 7 bases and 4 bases, with 14 bases remaining between them. This CDR3 contains 14 residues. Germline V gene lookup returns CDR1 LNHDA and CDR2 SQIVND (reference sequence). Here the CDR3 reads CASTTDTSNQPQHF. The DNA for the CDR3 is TGTGCCAGTACCACGGACACTTCTAATCAGCCCCAGCATTTT.

The rearrangement joins TRBV6-2 or TRBV6-3 to TRBJ2-5; D may correspond to TRBD1 or TRBD2 (5 bases each). Germline lookup yields CDR1 MNHEY and CDR2 SVGEGT. The CDR3 consists of 14 residues. Trimming cost V 6 bases and J 5 bases, with 16 bases left between them. The CDR3 loop is CASSPGRRVETQYF. The CDR3 nucleotides read TGTGCCAGCAGCCCGGGACGGCGGGTTGAGACCCAGTACTTC.

This clonotype was seen once. The chain is built from TRBV27 and TRBJ2-5; D perhaps matches TRBD1 (6 bases). Gene TRBJ2-1 matches the end of the DNA better, so the J call may be wrong. The CDR3 runs to 15 residues. Germline V gene data show CDR1 as MNHEY and CDR2 as SMNVEV (reference sequence). In DNA, the CDR3 is TGTGCCAGCAGATCCGGGACAAAAGGGTACAATGAGCAGTTCTTC. Protein sequence: CASRSGTKGYNEQFF.

This clonotype was counted ten times or more. The rearrangement joins TRBV19 to TRBJ2-3; D is possibly TRBD1 or TRBD2 (5 bases each). The CDR3 has 14 amino acids. The V gene's germline CDR1 is LNHDA and CDR2 SQIVND (reference sequence). Trimming stripped 3 bases from V and 1 base from J, with 8 bases between. For the CDR3, the DNA is TGTGCCAGTAGTATGAAGGGACGCACAGATACGCAGTATTTT. Protein: CASSMKGRTDTQYF.

This clonotype was seen many times. The V and J genes are TRBV11-2 and TRBJ1-2; 7 bases map to TRBD1. V trimming: 6 bases; J trimming: 3 bases; junction bases outside the gene matches: 4. This CDR3 is built from 13 residues. CDR1 and CDR2 from the germline V gene are SGHAT and FQNNGV. The CDR3 loop is CASSPGQDYGYTF. The DNA for the CDR3 is TGTGCCAGCAGTCCCGGACAGGACTATGGCTACACCTTC.

For this clonotype: Here the CDR3 omits its conserved ending phenylalanine or tryptophan, so a read error is the likely source. It is unclear where the CDR3 begins or ends on the DNA, so no DNA is shown, and the CDR3 is as TCRdb lists it. The chain couples TRBV7-2 to TRBJ1-6; TRBD1 was called by the table and not checked on the DNA. The germline gives CDR1 SGHTA, CDR2 FQGNSA. The CDR3 is 16 residues long, ends included. The CDR3: CASRWTGLNSPLHFGA.

In the case of this clonotype: The conserved phenylalanine or tryptophan normally closing the CDR3 is absent here, so this likely arose from a read error. The DNA is omitted, as the CDR3 cannot be located on it reliably, and the CDR3 follows TCRdb's listing. The gene calls are TRBV27 and TRBJ2-5; the table names TRBD1, a call not compared with the DNA. The germline V gene has CDR1 MNHEY and CDR2 SMNVEV (reference sequence). The CDR3 has 16 residues if both end residues are counted. This CDR3 reads CASSAGQGTHEQYFGN.

This clonotype was observed a handful of times. This chain connects TRBV6-1 to TRBJ2-5; maybe TRBD1 (5 bases). The better agreement between TRBJ2-7 and the DNA end casts doubt on the J call. Germline V CDR1 and CDR2: MNHNS, SASEGT. This CDR3 contains 13 residues. The CDR3 DNA follows: TGTGCCAGCAGTACCTACCAGGGCTACGAGCAGTACTTC. Residues: CASSTYQGYEQYF.

The genes are TRBV6-9 and TRBJ1-6, with D tentatively TRBD1 (6 bases). Trimming removed 1 base from V and 8 bases from J, with 12 bases in between. CDR1 is MNHGY, CDR2 SVAAGI, per germline. The CDR3 totals 15 residues. CDR3 residues: CASSYFAGADSPLHF. The DNA of the CDR3 is TGTGCCAGCAGTTATTTCGCAGGGGCTGATTCACCCCTCCACTTT.

This clonotype was counted between two and nine times. As the CDR3 is not closed by the conserved phenylalanine or tryptophan, this likely results from a read error. It is unclear where the CDR3 begins or ends on the DNA, so no DNA is shown, and the CDR3 is as TCRdb lists it. The chain is built from TRBV7-9 and TRBJ2-7; the listed D gene, TRBD1, was not tested against the DNA. The CDR3 is 18 residues long, counting both termini. The germline CDR1 and CDR2 sequences are SEHNR and FQNEAQ (reference sequence). CDR3 region: CASSPTGAGAIYGYTFGS.

This clonotype appeared a few times. The V and J genes are TRBV19 and TRBJ1-4; 9 bases are shared with TRBD1. Per germline, CDR1 LNHDA and CDR2 SQIVND (reference sequence). CDR3 length: 15 residues. V was pared by 5 bases and J by 7 bases, with 8 bases of the junction left unmatched. CDR3 region: CASSLSGQGFEKLFF. Written as DNA, the CDR3 is TGTGCCAGTAGTCTCTCGGGACAGGGTTTTGAAAAACTGTTTTTT.

This clonotype is termed medium-sized. This chain uses TRBV7-9 with TRBJ1-2, with a possible D match to TRBD1 (6 bases). Germline values: CDR1 SEHNR, CDR2 FQNEAQ (reference sequence). V dropped 5 bases and J dropped 5 bases, with 21 bases sitting between them. The CDR3 runs to 16 residues. The CDR3: CASSPTGAGAIYGYTF. As DNA, the CDR3 is TGTGCCAGCAGCCCGACCGGGGCAGGGGCGATATATGGCTACACCTTC.

This clonotype was seen a few times. Since no conserved phenylalanine or tryptophan closes the CDR3, a read error is the likely cause. The limits of the CDR3 on the DNA are not certain, so only TCRdb's listed CDR3 is given. V and J are TRBV7-2 and TRBJ2-1; no DNA check was done on the table's D call, TRBD1. Germline V gene data show CDR1 as SGHTA and CDR2 as FQGNSA. The CDR3 is 17 residues long, ends included. The CDR3 here is CASSRPRILGNEQYFGA.

In its sample, this clonotype was seen many times. This chain connects TRBV28 to TRBJ1-5; no definite D call. Germline V gene sequence: CDR1 MDHEN, CDR2 SYDVKM. Deletions cut 3 bases from V and 4 bases from J, with 7 bases between. The CDR3 loop spans 13 amino acids. CDR3 loop: CASSFSTNQPQHF. The CDR3 nucleotides read TGTGCCAGCAGTTTTAGTACTAATCAGCCCCAGCATTTT. The full variable domain, rest sourced from reference TRBV28 and TRBJ1-5, is DVKVTQSSRYLVKRTGEKVFLECVQDMDHENMFWYRQDPGLGLRLIYFSYDVKMKEKGDIPEGYSVSREKKERFSLILESASTNQTSMYLCASSFSTNQPQHFGDGTRLSIL.

V and J are TRBV7-6 and TRBJ2-2; the D is unclear. V was trimmed by 3 bases and J by 4 bases, leaving 6 bases between them. Germline lookup yields CDR1 SGHVS and CDR2 FNYEAQ. CDR3 length: 13 residues. The CDR3 region is CASSFLSTGELFF. CDR3 nucleotides: TGTGCCAGCAGCTTTCTGAGCACCGGGGAGCTGTTTTTT.

Regarding this clonotype: Without the conserved terminal phenylalanine or tryptophan, this CDR3 likely stems from a read error. Because the CDR3's place on the DNA is in doubt, the DNA is left out and the CDR3 is given as listed by TCRdb. V is TRBV7-3 and J is TRBJ1-6. Germline loops: CDR1 SGHTA, CDR2 FQGTGA. A total of 9 residues make up the CDR3, ends included. The CDR3: CASSLTATS.

This clonotype was recorded many times. A read error may explain this, as a much larger clone is one base away. The chain uses TRBV5-1 and TRBJ2-7; possible D gene TRBD1, 5 bases. The V end was cut by 3 bases, the J end by 7 bases, with 20 bases between. The length of the CDR3 is 15 residues. The germline CDR1 and CDR2 sequences are SGHRS and YFSETQ. CDR3 coding DNA: TGCGCCAGCAGCTATGTGACGGGTGGACACAATGAGCAGTACTTC. Translation: CASSYVTGGHNEQYF.

Remarks on this clonotype: No conserved phenylalanine or tryptophan is present at the end of the CDR3, so a read error is the likely explanation. The limits of the CDR3 on the DNA are not certain, so only TCRdb's listed CDR3 is given. The chain joins TRBV6-6 to TRBJ2-6; whether TRBD1, the table's D call, matches the DNA was not checked. The CDR3 comprises 17 residues, both ends counted. CDR1 is MNHNY, CDR2 SVGAGI, per germline (reference sequence). The CDR3 spells CASIDLGTTNTEAFFGA.

The chain's CDR3 is CASSLPAYGTGHHEQYF. DNA for the CDR3: TGTGCCAGCAGCTTACCCGCCTACGGGACAGGGCACCACGAGCAGTACTTC. This chain links TRBV7-2 with TRBJ2-4; 9 bases map to TRBD1. The J call may be wrong; the DNA end is better matched by TRBJ2-7. Germline lookup yields CDR1 SGHTA and CDR2 FQGNSA. This CDR3 spans 17 amino acids.

This clonotype was seen repeatedly, ten times or more. The chain recombines TRBV5-6 with TRBJ2-7; 12 positions agree with TRBD2. CDR3 length: 14 amino acids. Germline CDR1 is SGHDT and CDR2 is YYEEEE. Trimming removed 6 bases from V and 5 bases from J; junction bases left unmatched: 6. CDR3 sequence reads: CASTPLAGGHEQYF. CDR3 in DNA: TGTGCCAGCACCCCACTAGCGGGAGGTCACGAGCAGTACTTC.

The CDR3 DNA is TGTGCCAGCAGTCGGAGATCGGGCTCCTACGAGCAGTACTTC. The encoded protein is CASSRRSGSYEQYF. The chain employs TRBV7-2 and TRBJ2-1; D not certain. The end of the DNA is better explained by TRBJ2-7, so the J call may be wrong. Germline CDR1 and CDR2: SGHTA and FQGNSA. This CDR3 is built from 14 residues.

Points on this clonotype: The CDR3 ends on some other residue instead of the conserved phenylalanine or tryptophan, so this is likely a read error. The limits of the CDR3 on the DNA are not certain, so only TCRdb's listed CDR3 is given. The V call is TRBV7-9, the J call TRBJ2-3; TRBD2 is the table's D call and was not checked against the DNA. Looked up from germline, CDR1 is SEHNR and CDR2 is FQNEAQ (reference sequence). The CDR3 is 16 residues long, counting both termini. This CDR3 reads CASSLTGPSYEQYFGS.

Ten or more counts support this clonotype. This chain connects TRBV28 to TRBJ1-2, with 8 bases that match TRBD1. The CDR3 totals 14 residues. V was clipped by 6 bases and J by 4 bases; unmatched bases: 7. CDR1 and CDR2 from the germline V gene are MDHEN and SYDVKM. CDR3 region: CASREAGGGYGYTF. The CDR3 region has the DNA TGTGCCAGCAGGGAGGCAGGGGGCGGCTATGGCTACACCTTC.

A few counts support this clonotype. The chain links TRBV18 to TRBJ2-5; 7 bases map to TRBD1. Per the germline V gene, CDR1 is KGHSH and CDR2 is LQKENI. J was trimmed by 11 bases and V by 0 bases; bases with no gene match: 15. The length of the CDR3 is 16 residues. In DNA, the CDR3 is TGTGCCAGCTCACCACCGACAGGGCGTTCCTACAATGAGCAGTACTTC. Protein: CASSPPTGRSYNEQYF. The variable domain in full, with the rest retrieved from reference TRBV18 and TRBJ2-5, is NAGVMQNPRHLVRRRGQEARLRCSPMKGHSHVYWYRQLPEEGLKFMVYLQKENIIDESGMPKERFSAEFPKEGPSILRIQQVVRGDSAAYFCASSPPTGRSYNEQYFGPGTRLLVL.

The chain is built from TRBV7-8 and TRBJ1-4, with unresolved D. CDR1 is SGHVS and CDR2 is FQNEAQ in the germline V gene. There are 17 residues in the CDR3. Trimming took 5 bases from V and 4 from J, leaving 20 bases between them. This CDR3 is CASSPESNLWNNEKLFF. The CDR3 DNA is TGTGCCAGCAGCCCTGAATCGAATCTGTGGAATAATGAAAAACTGTTTTTT.

On this clonotype: Given the absence of the conserved phenylalanine or tryptophan at the CDR3 end, a read error is likely. No DNA is shown, since the ends of the CDR3 on it are uncertain; the CDR3 is the one TCRdb lists. The rearrangement links TRBV11-1 to TRBJ2-6; TRBD2, the table's D call, lacks a check against the DNA. Germline-derived CDR1 and CDR2 are SGHAT and FQDESV (reference sequence). The CDR3 region is 17 residues in length, termini included. CDR3 sequence: CASSLGLARYNEQFFGA.

This clonotype was picked up many times. The rearrangement joins TRBV24-1 to TRBJ1-5; D is possibly TRBD1 (6 bases). The germline V gene encodes CDR1 KGHDR and CDR2 SFDVKD. The V end was cut by 9 bases, the J end by 4 bases, with 18 bases between. This CDR3 comprises 15 residues. CDR3 sequence reads: CATQSVGGANQPQHF. CDR3 DNA sequence: TGTGCCACCCAATCAGTCGGGGGCGCAAATCAGCCCCAGCATTTT.

The genes are TRBV7-2 and TRBJ2-5, with 9 bases identical to TRBD2. The ends lost 5 bases at V and 0 bases at J; junction bases unmatched: 7. CDR1 and CDR2 from the germline V gene are SGHTA and FQGNSA. The CDR3 is made up of 16 amino acids. CDR3 sequence reads: CASSGGTSPYQETQYF. CDR3 sequence (DNA): TGTGCCAGCAGCGGCGGGACTAGCCCCTACCAAGAGACCCAGTACTTC. The variable domain in full, with the rest retrieved from reference TRBV7-2 and TRBJ2-5, is GAGVSQSPSNKVTEKGKDVELRCDPISGHTALYWYRQSLGQGLEFLIYFQGNSAPDKSGLPSDRFSAERTGGSVSTLTIQRTQQEDSAVYLCASSGGTSPYQETQYFGPGTRLLVL.